This TCR beta chain was recovered during a study of T cells in Graves' hyperthyroidism and ophthalmopathy. The study's findings and limits: Among clonotypes expanded in thyroid above 0.001, most were also found in blood. Ophthalmopathy was distinguished from stable hyperthyroidism by 13 V-J signatures.

The CDR3 sequence is 14 residues long. Trimming shortened V by 4 bases and J by 8 bases, and 17 bases separated the two germline ends. CDR1 is KGHSH and CDR2 is LQKENI in the germline V gene. RNA transcripts provided the source from which TCR beta CDR3 regions were amplified. The HTBI set primed first-round TCR CDR3 RT-PCR. MiXCR, applied by TCRdb to the multiplex PCR reads, yields one record per CDR3 protein. The data contain approximately 500,000 distinct CDR3 sequences, around 42% of them singletons. Hyperthyroidism had been newly diagnosed in patients aged 18 to 65, and its duration was under 2 months. Pregnant or lactating patients were excluded, as were those with uncontrolled infection or other autoimmune disease. This clonotype was seen a handful of times. Its antigen remains unidentified.

The source of this sequence is a woman younger than 35 with Graves' hyperthyroidism. Sequencing was performed on peripheral blood or thyroid tissue (not recorded which). The chain joins TRBV18 to TRBJ1-1; possible D gene TRBD1, 5 bases. CDR3 in amino acids: CASSHSSRGGEAFF. The CDR3 DNA is TGTGCCAGCTCACACTCCTCTAGGGGTGGCGAAGCTTTCTTT.